This paragraph reports one T cell receptor (beta chain). This sample was taken from a study of immune evolution from preneoplasia to lung adenocarcinoma. The table came from immunoSEQ multiplex PCR; TCRdb's copy has only in-frame clones and leaves some out. Among roughly 6,000 clones listed, 60% to 80% were seen once. V trimming: 5 bases; J trimming: 6 bases; junction bases outside the gene matches: 9. The V gene's germline CDR1 is MNHEY and CDR2 SVGAGI. This CDR3 comprises 14 residues. The clonotype was recovered from a person aged 55-80 years with lung adenocarcinoma. V gene TRBV6-5 combines with J gene TRBJ2-7; 8 positions agree with TRBD1. Sequenced: FFPE minimally invasive lung adenocarcinoma tissue. The CDR3 nucleotides are TGTGCCAGCAGTCTATTAGACAGGGGAGGCGAGCAGTACTTC. Its translation is CASSLLDRGGEQYF.